This T cell receptor (beta chain) was sequenced during a study of monozygotic twins with inflammatory bowel disease. Overall study results and limits: Clonotype sharing was lower in IBD patients than healthy twins, most markedly with disease activity. IBD patients had lower TCRbeta diversity (inverse Simpson) than healthy co-twins.

Looked up from germline, CDR1 is GTSNPN and CDR2 is SVGIG (reference sequence). The CDR3 has 13 residues. A word on this clonotype: Its antigen remains unknown.

Each TCR library used 3500 ng of total RNA. TCRdb re-called the 5' RACE reads and shows each CDR3 protein once, DNA omitted. The repertoire table contains 110,000 to 150,000 distinct CDR3 sequences. The chain recombines TRBV30 with TRBJ1-2; TCRdb's D gene call, TRBD1, goes unchecked for lack of DNA. The sequence was obtained from a human donor with ulcerative colitis or Crohn's disease, or a healthy co-twin of an affected twin (not recorded which). Sequenced input: blood. The CDR3 here is CAWRDRGADGYTF.